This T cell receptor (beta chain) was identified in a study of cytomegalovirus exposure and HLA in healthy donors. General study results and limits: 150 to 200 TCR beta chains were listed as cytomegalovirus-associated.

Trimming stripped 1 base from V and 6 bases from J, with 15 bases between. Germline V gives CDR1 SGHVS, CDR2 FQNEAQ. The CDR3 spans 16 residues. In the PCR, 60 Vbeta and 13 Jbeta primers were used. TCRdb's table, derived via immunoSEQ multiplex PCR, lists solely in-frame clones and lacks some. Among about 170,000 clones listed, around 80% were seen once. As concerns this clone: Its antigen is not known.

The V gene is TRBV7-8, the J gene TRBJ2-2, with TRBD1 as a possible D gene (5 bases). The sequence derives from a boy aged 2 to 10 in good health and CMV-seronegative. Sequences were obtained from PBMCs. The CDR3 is CASSLGARGNAGELFF. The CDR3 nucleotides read TGTGCCAGCAGCTTAGGGGCAAGGGGAAACGCCGGGGAGCTGTTTTTT. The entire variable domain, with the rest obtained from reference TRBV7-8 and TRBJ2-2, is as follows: GAGVSQSPRYKVAKRGQDVALRCDPISGHVSLFWYQQALGQGPEFLTYFQNEAQLDKSGLPSDRFFAERPEGSVSTLKIQRTQQEDSAVYLCASSLGARGNAGELFFGEGSRLTVL.